The rows below give T cell receptor beta chains drawn from one sample of a study of T-cell memory formation after mild COVID-19. TCRdb re-derived calls from the 5' RACE reads in MiXCR, one entry per CDR3 protein. Among more than 350,000 distinct CDR3 sequences listed, 20% to 25% were seen once. Sequenced sample: PBMCs or a T cell subset sorted from them (not recorded which). The receptors originated from an adult woman who had mild COVID-19 (a few samples of this study predate the infection). Cell type and time point are not known. CDR3s include the opening cysteine and the closing phenylalanine or tryptophan. Fields, in order: J gene, clone size, D gene, V gene, CDR3 DNA, CDR3 protein. A D gene is named only where the DNA matches it firmly. Clone size is given for some rows only: seen once, a few or many times, or a class if the clone is expanded.

j_call: TRBJ2-4; clone_size: few; d_call: TRBD1; v_call: TRBV5-1; cdr3_nt: TGCGCCAGCAGCACCAGACAGGGGCAAAACATTCAGTACTTC; cdr3_aa: CASSTRQGQNIQYF
j_call: TRBJ2-2; clone_size: .; d_call: .; v_call: TRBV7-2; cdr3_nt: TGTGCCAGCAGCTTAGGCGGGACCCTGGGGGGGGAGCTGTTTTTT; cdr3_aa: CASSLGGTLGGELFF
j_call: TRBJ2-7; clone_size: few; d_call: TRBD2; v_call: TRBV12-3/TRBV12-4; cdr3_nt: TGTGCCAGCAGTTTAATTAGCGGGGGGTCGTACGAGCAGTACTTC; cdr3_aa: CASSLISGGSYEQYF
j_call: TRBJ1-5; clone_size: .; d_call: .; v_call: TRBV20-1; cdr3_nt: TGCAGTGCTAGAGGACCGGGAAGCAATCAGCCCCAGCATTTT; cdr3_aa: CSARGPGSNQPQHF
j_call: TRBJ2-7; clone_size: few; d_call: TRBD2; v_call: TRBV4-1; cdr3_nt: TGCGCCAGCAGCGGGCTAGCGGGGGGGCCTTACGAGCAGTACTTC; cdr3_aa: CASSGLAGGPYEQYF
j_call: TRBJ2-1; clone_size: few; d_call: .; v_call: TRBV2; cdr3_nt: TGTGCCAGCAGTGCGGGGGCAAGCTCCTACAATGAGCAGTTCTTC; cdr3_aa: CASSAGASSYNEQFF
j_call: TRBJ2-3; clone_size: .; d_call: TRBD1; v_call: TRBV7-6; cdr3_nt: TGTGCCAGCAGCCAACATTACAGGGGGGCGGCAGATACGCAGTATTTT; cdr3_aa: CASSQHYRGAADTQYF
j_call: TRBJ2-1; clone_size: many; d_call: .; v_call: TRBV4-2; cdr3_nt: TGTGCCAGCAGCCACTGGGGGAATGAGCAGTTCTTC; cdr3_aa: CASSHWGNEQFF
j_call: TRBJ2-7; clone_size: .; d_call: TRBD2; v_call: TRBV7-8; cdr3_nt: TGTGCCAGCAGCCATGTCGGGACTAGCGGGACAAACGAGCAGTACTTC; cdr3_aa: CASSHVGTSGTNEQYF
j_call: TRBJ2-1; clone_size: .; d_call: TRBD1; v_call: TRBV6-5; cdr3_nt: TGTGCCAGCAGTTACGACCACAGGGGCTATAGGTCTGATGAGCAGTTCTTC; cdr3_aa: CASSYDHRGYRSDEQFF
j_call: TRBJ2-1; clone_size: many; d_call: TRBD2; v_call: TRBV5-1; cdr3_nt: TGCGCCAGCAGCTTGGCTAGCGGGGGGATGCATGAGCAGTTCTTC; cdr3_aa: CASSLASGGMHEQFF
j_call: TRBJ2-2; clone_size: many; d_call: TRBD2; v_call: TRBV7-2; cdr3_nt: TGTGCCAGCAGCTTAGACGCGGGAGGGCGGACCGGGGAGCTGTTTTTT; cdr3_aa: CASSLDAGGRTGELFF